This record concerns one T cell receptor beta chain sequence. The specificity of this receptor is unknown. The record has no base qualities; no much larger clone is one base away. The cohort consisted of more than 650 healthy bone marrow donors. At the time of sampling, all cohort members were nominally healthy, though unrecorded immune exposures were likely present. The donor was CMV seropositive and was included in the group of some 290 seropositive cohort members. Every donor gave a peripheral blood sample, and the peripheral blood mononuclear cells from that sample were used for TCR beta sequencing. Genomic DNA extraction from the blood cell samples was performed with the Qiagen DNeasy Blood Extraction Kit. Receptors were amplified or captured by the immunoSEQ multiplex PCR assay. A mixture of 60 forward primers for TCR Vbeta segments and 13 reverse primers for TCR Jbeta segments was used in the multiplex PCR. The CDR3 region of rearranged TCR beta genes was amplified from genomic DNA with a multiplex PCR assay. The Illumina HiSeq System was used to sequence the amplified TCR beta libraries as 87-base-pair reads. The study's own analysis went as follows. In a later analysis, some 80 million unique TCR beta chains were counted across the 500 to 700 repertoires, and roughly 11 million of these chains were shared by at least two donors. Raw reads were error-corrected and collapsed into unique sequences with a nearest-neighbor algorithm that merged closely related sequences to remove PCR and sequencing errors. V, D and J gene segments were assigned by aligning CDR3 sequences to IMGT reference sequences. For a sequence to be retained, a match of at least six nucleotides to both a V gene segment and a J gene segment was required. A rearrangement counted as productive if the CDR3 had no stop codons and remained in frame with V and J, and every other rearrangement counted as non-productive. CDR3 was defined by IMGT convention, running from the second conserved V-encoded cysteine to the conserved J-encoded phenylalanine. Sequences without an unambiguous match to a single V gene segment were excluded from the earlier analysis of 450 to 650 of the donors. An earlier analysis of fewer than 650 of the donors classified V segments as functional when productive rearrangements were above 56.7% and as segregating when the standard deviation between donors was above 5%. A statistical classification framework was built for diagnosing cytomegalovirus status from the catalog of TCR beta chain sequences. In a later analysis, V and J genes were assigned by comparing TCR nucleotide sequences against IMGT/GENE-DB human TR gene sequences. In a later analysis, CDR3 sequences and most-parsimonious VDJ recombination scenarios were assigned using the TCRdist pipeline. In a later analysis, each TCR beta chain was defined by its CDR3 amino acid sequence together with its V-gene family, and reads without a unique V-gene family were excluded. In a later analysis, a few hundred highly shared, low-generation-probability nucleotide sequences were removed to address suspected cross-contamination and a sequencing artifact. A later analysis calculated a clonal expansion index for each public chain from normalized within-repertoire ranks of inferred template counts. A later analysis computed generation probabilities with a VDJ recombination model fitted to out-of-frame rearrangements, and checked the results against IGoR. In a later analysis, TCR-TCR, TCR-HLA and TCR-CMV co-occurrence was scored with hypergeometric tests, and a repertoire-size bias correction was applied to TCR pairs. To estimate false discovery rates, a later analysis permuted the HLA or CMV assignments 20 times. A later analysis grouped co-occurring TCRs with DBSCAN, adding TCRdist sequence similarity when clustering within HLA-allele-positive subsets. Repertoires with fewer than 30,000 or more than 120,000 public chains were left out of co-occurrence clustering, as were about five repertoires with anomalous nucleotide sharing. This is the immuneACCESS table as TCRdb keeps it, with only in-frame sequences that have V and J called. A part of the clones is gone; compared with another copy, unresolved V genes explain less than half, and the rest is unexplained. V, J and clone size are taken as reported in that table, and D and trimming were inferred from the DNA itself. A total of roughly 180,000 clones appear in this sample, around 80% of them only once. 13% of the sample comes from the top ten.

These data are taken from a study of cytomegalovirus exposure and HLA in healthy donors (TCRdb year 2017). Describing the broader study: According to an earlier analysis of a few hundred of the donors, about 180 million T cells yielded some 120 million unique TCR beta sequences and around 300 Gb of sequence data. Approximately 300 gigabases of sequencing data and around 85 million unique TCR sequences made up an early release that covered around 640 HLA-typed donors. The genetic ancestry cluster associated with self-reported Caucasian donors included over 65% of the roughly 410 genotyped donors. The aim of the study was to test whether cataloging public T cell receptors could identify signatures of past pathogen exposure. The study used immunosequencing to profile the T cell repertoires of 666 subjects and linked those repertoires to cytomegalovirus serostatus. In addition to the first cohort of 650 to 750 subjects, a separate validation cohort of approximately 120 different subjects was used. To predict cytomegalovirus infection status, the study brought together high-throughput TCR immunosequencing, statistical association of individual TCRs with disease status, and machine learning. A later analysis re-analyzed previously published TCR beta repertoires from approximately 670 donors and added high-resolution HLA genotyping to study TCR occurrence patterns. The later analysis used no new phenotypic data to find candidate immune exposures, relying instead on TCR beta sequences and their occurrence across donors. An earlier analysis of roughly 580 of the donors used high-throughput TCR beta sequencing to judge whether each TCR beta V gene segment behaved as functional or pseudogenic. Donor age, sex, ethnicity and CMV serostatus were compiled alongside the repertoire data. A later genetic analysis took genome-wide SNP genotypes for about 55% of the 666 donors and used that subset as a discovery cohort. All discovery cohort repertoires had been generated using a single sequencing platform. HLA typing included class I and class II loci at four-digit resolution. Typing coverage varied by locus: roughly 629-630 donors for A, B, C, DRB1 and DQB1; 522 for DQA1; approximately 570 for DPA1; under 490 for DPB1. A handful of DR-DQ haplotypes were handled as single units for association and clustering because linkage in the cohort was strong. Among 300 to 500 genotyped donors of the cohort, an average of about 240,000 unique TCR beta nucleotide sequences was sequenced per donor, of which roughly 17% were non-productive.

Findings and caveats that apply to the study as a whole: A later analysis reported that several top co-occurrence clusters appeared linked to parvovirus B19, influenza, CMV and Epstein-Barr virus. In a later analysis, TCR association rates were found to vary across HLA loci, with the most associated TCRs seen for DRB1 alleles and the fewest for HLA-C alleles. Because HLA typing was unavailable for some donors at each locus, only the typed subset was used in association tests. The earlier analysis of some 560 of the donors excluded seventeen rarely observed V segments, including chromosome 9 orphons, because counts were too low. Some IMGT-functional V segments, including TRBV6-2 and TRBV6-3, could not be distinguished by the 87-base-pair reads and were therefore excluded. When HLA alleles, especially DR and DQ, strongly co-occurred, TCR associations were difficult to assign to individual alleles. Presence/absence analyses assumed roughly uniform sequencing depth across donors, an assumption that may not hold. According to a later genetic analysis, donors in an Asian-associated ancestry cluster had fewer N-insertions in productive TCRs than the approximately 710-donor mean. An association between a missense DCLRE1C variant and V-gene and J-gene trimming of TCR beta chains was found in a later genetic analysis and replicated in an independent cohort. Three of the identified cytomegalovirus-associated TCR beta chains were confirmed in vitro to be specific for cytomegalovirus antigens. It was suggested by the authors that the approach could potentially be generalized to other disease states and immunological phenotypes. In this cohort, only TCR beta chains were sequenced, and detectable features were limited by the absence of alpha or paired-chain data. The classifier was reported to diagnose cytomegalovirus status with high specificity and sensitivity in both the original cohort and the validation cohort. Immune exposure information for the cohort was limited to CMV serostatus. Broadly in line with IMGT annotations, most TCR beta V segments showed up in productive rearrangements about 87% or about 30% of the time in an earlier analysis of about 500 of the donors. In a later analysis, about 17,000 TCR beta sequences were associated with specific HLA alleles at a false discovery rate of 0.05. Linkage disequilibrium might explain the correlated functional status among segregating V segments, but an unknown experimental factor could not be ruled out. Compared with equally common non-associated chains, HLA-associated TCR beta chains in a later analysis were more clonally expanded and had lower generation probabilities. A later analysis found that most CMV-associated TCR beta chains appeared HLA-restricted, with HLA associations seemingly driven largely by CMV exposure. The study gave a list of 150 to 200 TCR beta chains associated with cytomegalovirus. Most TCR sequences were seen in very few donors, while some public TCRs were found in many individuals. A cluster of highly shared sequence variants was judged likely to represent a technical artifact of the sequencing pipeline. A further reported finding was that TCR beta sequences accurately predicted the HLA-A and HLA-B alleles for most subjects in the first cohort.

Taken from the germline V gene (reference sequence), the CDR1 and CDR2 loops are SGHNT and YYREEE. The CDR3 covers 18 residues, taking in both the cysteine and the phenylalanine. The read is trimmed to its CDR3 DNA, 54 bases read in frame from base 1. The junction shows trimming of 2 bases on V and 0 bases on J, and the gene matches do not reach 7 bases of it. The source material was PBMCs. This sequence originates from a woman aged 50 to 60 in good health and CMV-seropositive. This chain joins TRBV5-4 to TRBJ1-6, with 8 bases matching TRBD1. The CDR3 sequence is CASSFRTGQSSYNSPLHF. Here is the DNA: TGTGCCAGCAGCTTCCGGACAGGGCAAAGCTCCTATAATTCACCCCTCCACTTT.